These 20 T cell receptor beta chains originate from one sample sequenced in a study of blood T cells in healthy people across ages. Primers used in a second PCR of roughly 6 to 11 cycles were a sample-barcoded 5' primer and a J-beta primer mix. TCRdb used MiXCR to reprocess the 5' RACE reads, holding one entry per CDR3 protein. The sample consists of roughly 1.9 million distinct CDR3 sequences, 35% to 50% of them appearing once. Source material: blood. Receptor source: a human donor in good health.

The table lists this clonotype with a few counts. The CDR3 region has the DNA TGCAGTGCTAGAGACAGAGGAAATGAAAAACTGTTTTTT. Its protein product is CSARDRGNEKLFF. V and J are TRBV20-1 and TRBJ1-4; D gene unclear. Germline V gene lookup returns CDR1 DFQATT and CDR2 SNEGSKA (reference sequence). V was shortened by 0 bases and J by 5 bases, with 7 bases between the two germline ends. The CDR3 length is 13 residues.

To note about this clonotype: One base away lies a much larger clone, so this may be a sequencing read error. The chain has TRBV12-5 and TRBJ2-1; the match to TRBD2 covers 10 bases. The germline V gene has CDR1 LGHNT and CDR2 FRNRAP. The CDR3 contains 17 residues. CDR3 loop: CASGFTLAGASYSEQFF. The CDR3 nucleotides read TGTGCTAGTGGTTTCACCCTAGCGGGGGCCAGCTACAGTGAGCAGTTCTTC.

A few counts support this clonotype. The chain recombines TRBV4-3 with TRBJ1-2; D is undetermined. CDR3 size: 14 residues. V was trimmed by 1 base and J by 8 bases, leaving 14 bases between them. The germline V gene encodes CDR1 LGHNA and CDR2 YSLEER. The CDR3 DNA is TGCGCCAGCAGCCAAGGAGCAGCTATCGGGGGCTACACCTTC. Translated, it gives CASSQGAAIGGYTF.

This clonotype was counted once. The rearrangement uses TRBV5-1 and TRBJ2-3; 7 bases fit TRBD1. Germline assignment: CDR1 SGHRS and CDR2 YFSETQ. V lost 1 base, J lost 5 bases, and 10 bases stayed unmatched. CDR3 length: 16 residues. The CDR3 sequence is CASSLRPGGIIDTQYF. CDR3 in DNA: TGCGCCAGCAGCTTGAGGCCAGGGGGTATTATAGATACGCAGTATTTT.

The rearrangement links TRBV20-1 to TRBJ2-3; 8 bases are shared with TRBD1. CDR3 length equals 14 residues. Trimming took 1 base from V and 2 from J; bases not matched to a gene: 2. Germline lookup yields CDR1 DFQATT and CDR2 SNEGSKA (reference sequence). The CDR3 region is CSARGQGITDTQYF. CDR3 sequence (DNA): TGCAGTGCTAGAGGACAGGGGATCACAGATACGCAGTATTTT.

The sample holds a few counts of this clonotype. The chain couples TRBV20-1 to TRBJ2-7; 7 nucleotides match TRBD1. Germline CDR1 reads DFQATT; CDR2 reads SNEGSKA (reference sequence). V shed 7 bases and J 0 bases; nucleotides not matched to a gene: 6. CDR3 length: 13 residues. CDR3 amino acids: CSGEQGSSYEQYF. Written as DNA, the CDR3 is TGCAGTGGAGAACAGGGGTCCTCCTACGAGCAGTACTTC.

The chain carries TRBV20-1 and TRBJ1-5, with D perhaps TRBD1 (6 bases). The CDR3 is 13 residues long. Trimming left V 3 bases short and J 7 bases short, with 13 bases between. Germline V gene sequence: CDR1 DFQATT, CDR2 SNEGSKA (reference sequence). The CDR3 region is CSASWGAGQPQHF. CDR3 DNA sequence: TGCAGTGCTAGCTGGGGGGCGGGGCAGCCCCAGCATTTT.

This rearrangement joins TRBV12-3 or TRBV12-4 to TRBJ2-1, with TRBD2 identical over 7 bases. This CDR3 has 19 residues. J was trimmed by 0 bases and V by 6 bases; bases with no gene match: 17. CDR3 sequence (DNA): TGTGCCAGCAGGCCCACTAGCGCCGGAAGAGAGTTCTCCTACAATGAGCAGTTCTTC. Amino acid sequence: CASRPTSAGREFSYNEQFF.

This clonotype was detected many times. This chain joins TRBV4-3 and TRBJ2-5; D is unresolved. The germline gives CDR1 LGHNA, CDR2 YSLEER. V lost 0 bases, J lost 2 bases, and 10 bases lay in between. This CDR3 comprises 15 residues. CDR3 DNA: TGCGCCAGCAGCCAAGAACGAACTACTCAAGAGACCCAGTACTTC. It yields the protein CASSQERTTQETQYF.

The genes are TRBV30 and TRBJ1-2, with 7 bases aligning to TRBD1. Germline assignment: CDR1 GTSNPN and CDR2 SVGIG (reference sequence). The CDR3 contains 15 residues. J lost 3 bases, V lost 8 bases, and 15 bases had no gene match. The CDR3 sequence is CAAEGGQLPDYGYTF. DNA of the CDR3: TGTGCCGCGGAAGGGGGACAGCTTCCCGACTATGGCTACACCTTC.

The rearrangement links TRBV4-1 to TRBJ1-5, with D maybe TRBD1 (5 bases). The length of the CDR3 is 18 residues. Germline-derived CDR1 and CDR2 are MGHRA and YSYEKL. The V gene lost 4 bases and the J gene lost 4 bases, with 23 bases spanning the gap. The CDR3 DNA reads TGCGCCAGCAGCCCAATTCCCGTAGGGGCAGGGTCGAATCAGCCCCAGCATTTT. It translates to CASSPIPVGAGSNQPQHF.

The V and J genes are TRBV10-3 and TRBJ2-6; D remains unclear. This CDR3 spans 15 amino acids. Germline lookup yields CDR1 ENHRY and CDR2 SYGVKD. The V end lost 4 bases, the J end lost 1 base, and 8 bases lay between the germline ends. For the CDR3, the DNA is TGTGCCATCAGTGTAAAAGGATCTGGGGCCAACGTCCTGACTTTC. Protein sequence: CAISVKGSGANVLTF.

This clonotype has a handful of counts. V and J are TRBV6-9 and TRBJ2-1; possibly TRBD1 or TRBD2 for D (6 bases each). Germline V gene sequence: CDR1 MNHGY, CDR2 SVAAGI. The CDR3 spans 12 residues. Trimming removed 8 bases at V and 8 bases at J, with 13 bases between. The CDR3 sequence is CASPSRGDEQFF. As DNA, the CDR3 is TGTGCCAGCCCCTCAAGGGGGGATGAGCAGTTCTTC.

This clonotype has more than one count but fewer than ten. The rearrangement joins TRBV7-9 to TRBJ2-7; no reliable D call. The last part of the DNA fits TRBJ2-5 better; the J call may be wrong. Per germline, CDR1 SEHNR and CDR2 FQNEAQ (reference sequence). The CDR3 loop spans 15 amino acids. The CDR3 bases are TGTGCCAGCAGCTTAAGTTACAACCTCGGGGAGACCCAGTACTTC. Translated, it gives CASSLSYNLGETQYF.

Notes on this clonotype: At one boundary the junction diverges from the germline segment, which might be a read error. The chain couples TRBV29-1 to TRBJ2-3, with D tentatively TRBD2 (5 bases). CDR1 and CDR2 (germline): SQVTM, ANQGSEA. The CDR3 is 14 amino acids. CDR3 in amino acids: CNVEDSSVTDAQYF. The CDR3, as DNA: TGCAACGTTGAGGACTCGTCAGTCACAGATGCGCAGTATTTT.

The rearrangement joins TRBV24-1 to TRBJ1-2; D is possibly TRBD1 (6 bases). The V gene lost 7 bases and the J gene lost 2 bases, with 10 bases spanning the gap. This CDR3 region has 13 residues. Germline loops: CDR1 KGHDR, CDR2 SFDVKD. The CDR3 bases are TGTGCCACCAGCCTCGGACAGAACTATGGCTACACCTTC. Translated: CATSLGQNYGYTF.

The chain employs TRBV6-1 and TRBJ1-5; D remains ambiguous. CDR3 length equals 15 residues. V lost 2 bases and J 3 bases, leaving 11 bases between the germline ends. CDR1 is MNHNS and CDR2 is SASEGT in the germline V gene. Here the CDR3 DNA reads TGTGCCAGCAGTGAAAATACGGGAATCAATCAGCCCCAGCATTTT. Amino acids: CASSENTGINQPQHF.

Comments on this clonotype: Because the CDR3 is missing its conserved closing phenylalanine or tryptophan, this is likely a read error. The V call is TRBV2, the J call TRBJ1-1; tentative D call: TRBD1 (5 bases). V gave up 6 bases and J gave up 6 bases, with 14 bases separating them. CDR1 and CDR2 (germline): SNHLY, FYNNEI. CDR3 size: 13 residues. The CDR3 sequence: CASSPGLGAEAFL. CDR3 nucleotides: TGTGCCAGCAGCCCGGGGCTAGGGGCTGAAGCTTTCTTG.

The chain combines TRBV7-8 with TRBJ1-4; D is perhaps TRBD1 (6 bases). CDR1 is SGHVS, CDR2 FQNEAQ, per germline. The CDR3 is 16 residues long. The V end was cut by 3 bases, the J end by 1 base, with 12 bases between. The CDR3 region is CASSLTGAITNEKLFF. The DNA of the CDR3 is TGTGCCAGCAGCTTGACGGGGGCTATAACTAATGAAAAACTGTTTTTT.

The chain links TRBV4-3 to TRBJ2-5; the D gene is possibly TRBD1 (5 bases). The CDR3 has 15 residues. V lost 4 bases and J lost 2, with 14 bases in between. Germline values: CDR1 LGHNA, CDR2 YSLEER. CDR3 nucleotides: TGCGCCAGCAGCCGGACCCCAGGGCAACAAGAGACCCAGTACTTC. Amino acids: CASSRTPGQQETQYF.